This T cell receptor (beta chain) is from a study of blood T cell repertoires in COVID-19. Germline V gene sequence: CDR1 SGHNT, CDR2 YENEEA. J gave up 1 base and V 3 bases, and 4 bases lay outside the gene matches. The CDR3 loop spans 15 amino acids. Assay: immunoSEQ multiplex PCR; the TCRdb copy retains only in-frame clones and omits some. The sample has about 200,000 clones; around nine tenths are singletons. Sequencing was performed on peripheral blood. The chain employs TRBV11-3 and TRBJ2-7; TRBD1 aligns across 9 bases. The sequence was obtained from a man aged 55 to 70 who had recovered from COVID-19. CDR3 sequence reads: CASSFRGTGSYEQYF. The CDR3 nucleotides read TGTGCCAGCAGCTTCAGAGGGACAGGGTCCTACGAGCAGTACTTC.